This T cell receptor (beta chain) was identified during a study of shared clonotypes between healthy human individuals. Data came from immunoSEQ multiplex PCR; TCRdb stores just in-frame clones and leaves some out. The top ten hold 0.2% to 0.25% of the sample, which has about 800,000 clones, just over 95% seen once. V dropped 1 base and J dropped 3; count of bases not matched to a gene: 4. There are 16 residues in the CDR3. Germline values: CDR1 SEHNR, CDR2 FQNEAQ (reference sequence). CD45RO negativity and positive selection for CCR7 defined naive CD8 cells, a population that excluded terminally differentiated effector memory CD45RA+ cells.

The clonotype originates from a man aged 30-40 years in good health. The sequenced sample was naive CD8+ T cells sorted from blood. The chain combines TRBV7-9 with TRBJ2-1, with 9 bases that match TRBD1. CDR3 sequence (DNA): TGTGCCAGCAGCTTAGGCCGGGACAGGGACTACAATGAGCAGTTCTTC. Its translation is CASSLGRDRDYNEQFF.